Below are 28 T cell receptor beta chains sequenced from a single sample in a study of blood T cell repertoires in COVID-19 (dated by TCRdb to about 2020). Libraries were prepared through the immunoSEQ multiplex PCR assay. TCRdb retrieved this table from immuneACCESS and kept in-frame rearrangements only. Not all clones are present; in checked studies, unresolved V genes account for under half, and no reason is known for the remainder. Counted in this sample were roughly 400,000 clones; around 90% of them appeared once. Around 1.9% of the sample is held by the ten biggest clonotypes. Sequencing was done on a sample of PBMCs or T cells enriched from blood (not recorded which). These receptors were taken from a woman between 40 and 50 years old with acute COVID-19.

This sequence joins TRBV6-4 and TRBJ1-2, with D perhaps TRBD1 (6 bases). The V gene's germline CDR1 is MRHNA and CDR2 SNTAGT. Trimming left V 8 bases short and J 4 bases short, with 17 bases between. The CDR3 is 14 residues long. CDR3 DNA sequence: TGTGCCAGCTGGGCCCCGGACAGAATCTATGGCTACACCTTC. Its protein product is CASWAPDRIYGYTF.

V is TRBV5-1 and J is TRBJ1-6; D unresolved. Germline values: CDR1 SGHRS, CDR2 YFSETQ. Trimming shortened V by 2 bases and J by 7 bases, and 10 bases separated the two germline ends. There are 14 residues in the CDR3. CDR3: CASSFMAANSPLHF. The CDR3 bases are TGCGCCAGCAGCTTCATGGCAGCGAATTCACCCCTCCACTTT.

The rearrangement uses TRBV5-1 and TRBJ1-1; the match to TRBD1 covers 7 bases. Germline CDR1 SGHRS, CDR2 YFSETQ. V gave up 0 bases and J gave up 7 bases; unmatched junction bases: 12. The CDR3 sequence is 16 residues long. The chain's CDR3 is CASSLGGQVLRVEAFF. Written as DNA, the CDR3 is TGCGCCAGCAGCTTGGGAGGACAGGTCCTGAGGGTTGAAGCTTTCTTT.

CDR3 loop: CASSVVPRDSEGYTF. The CDR3 coding sequence is TGTGCCAGCAGCGTAGTACCCCGGGACAGTGAAGGCTACACCTTC. This chain links TRBV9 with TRBJ1-2, with TRBD1 matching over 7 bases. CDR3 length: 15 residues. Germline V gene sequence: CDR1 SGDLS, CDR2 YYNGEE. Unmatched junction bases numbered 10, after V lost 0 bases and J lost 8 bases.

The chain combines TRBV29-1 with TRBJ2-2, with D possibly matching TRBD2 (5 bases). The CDR3 totals 12 residues. Germline V gene sequence: CDR1 SQVTM, CDR2 ANQGSEA. The V and J ends lost 7 bases and 4 bases respectively, with 10 bases between them. CDR3 in amino acids: CSAGLITGELFF. The CDR3 region has the DNA TGCAGCGCCGGACTGATCACCGGGGAGCTGTTTTTT.

In its sample, this clone was seen once. The chain employs TRBV5-5 and TRBJ2-3, with D possibly TRBD2 on 5 matching bases. Germline V gene data show CDR1 as SGHKS and CDR2 as YYEKEE (reference sequence). Deletions cut 2 bases from V and 6 bases from J, with 16 bases between. This CDR3 region has 15 residues. CDR3 sequence (DNA): TGTGCCAGCAGCTTCCGCCGGGGTGAGTTGGATACGCAGTATTTT. It specifies CASSFRRGELDTQYF.

J is TRBJ2-1 and V is TRBV5-1; D perhaps matches TRBD1 (5 bases). Between the trimmed V and J ends, which lost 0 bases and 8 bases, there was a span of 15 bases. The CDR3 is 15 amino acids. Germline V lookup: CDR1 SGHRS, CDR2 YFSETQ. CDR3 DNA: TGCGCCAGCAGCTTGGGTCAGTTAACCAGGGATGAGCAGTTCTTC. Protein: CASSLGQLTRDEQFF.

This clone was counted a single time. This chain links TRBV1 with TRBJ2-7; TRBD2, the table's D call, lacks a check against the DNA. TRBV1 is a pseudogene. The CDR3 consists of 14 residues. CDR3 in amino acids: CTSSQDYCRDEQYF. The DNA of the CDR3 is TGCACCAGCAGCCAAGATTACTGTCGGGACGAGCAGTACTTC.

The chain employs TRBV30 and TRBJ1-5, with 9 bases lining up with TRBD1. J was trimmed by 4 bases and V by 2 bases; bases with no gene match: 9. The CDR3 extends over 16 amino acids. CDR1 is GTSNPN and CDR2 is SVGIG in the germline V gene (reference sequence). The CDR3 DNA sequence: TGTGCCTGGAGTTTGGGACAGGGACGAGGGAATCAGCCCCAGCATTTT. The encoded protein is CAWSLGQGRGNQPQHF.

V and J are TRBV5-8 and TRBJ1-2; 7 positions agree with TRBD1. Germline CDR1 SGHTS, CDR2 YDEGEE. The V gene end was trimmed by 4 bases and the J gene end by 8 bases; junction bases not matched to a gene: 8. The CDR3 covers 13 residues. The CDR3 here is CASSLTGTDGYTF. The CDR3 coding sequence is TGTGCCAGCAGCCTGACAGGGACAGACGGCTACACCTTC.

CDR3 DNA sequence: TGCGCCAGCAGCCGGGGGGGATCCTACGAGCAGTACTTC. This encodes CASSRGGSYEQYF. The rearrangement uses TRBV5-1 and TRBJ2-7; 8 nucleotides match TRBD2. Germline-derived CDR1 and CDR2 are SGHRS and YFSETQ. There are 13 residues in the CDR3. V trimming: 4 bases; J trimming: 1 base; junction bases outside the gene matches: 1.

The CDR3: CASSLMTGQRETQYF. Written as DNA, the CDR3 is TGCGCCAGCAGCTTGATGACAGGGCAGAGAGAGACCCAGTACTTC. The gene calls are TRBV5-1 and TRBJ2-5; 7 bases align to TRBD1. The CDR3 has 15 residues. V lost 1 base, J lost 4 bases, and 7 bases stayed unmatched. Germline loops: CDR1 SGHRS, CDR2 YFSETQ.

The V gene is TRBV5-6, the J gene TRBJ2-7; 8 bases line up with TRBD1. V gave up 4 bases and J gave up 0 bases; unmatched junction bases: 6. CDR1 and CDR2 from the germline V gene are SGHDT and YYEEEE. The CDR3 has 15 amino acids. CDR3 bases: TGTGCCAGCAGCCGACAGGGGCTTCCCTCCTACGAGCAGTACTTC. It specifies CASSRQGLPSYEQYF.

This chain connects TRBV2 to TRBJ2-3; possible D gene TRBD2, 5 bases. The CDR3 has 13 amino acids. V lost 7 bases and J lost 2, with 10 bases in between. The germline gives CDR1 SNHLY, CDR2 FYNNEI. CDR3 nucleotides: TGTGCCAGCAAGGAGGAACCCACAGATACGCAGTATTTT. Residues: CASKEEPTDTQYF.

This chain links TRBV24-1 with TRBJ2-5, with a tentative D call TRBD1 (5 bases). The V end lost 6 bases, the J end lost 5 bases, and 9 bases lay between the germline ends. This CDR3 comprises 12 residues. The V gene's germline CDR1 is KGHDR and CDR2 SFDVKD. Written as DNA, the CDR3 is TGTGCCACCAGTTCAGGGTACGAGACCCAGTACTTC. Its translation is CATSSGYETQYF.

V and J are TRBV30 and TRBJ2-5, with 9 bases identical to TRBD1. V trimming: 3 bases; J trimming: 5 bases; junction bases outside the gene matches: 10. The V gene's germline CDR1 is GTSNPN and CDR2 SVGIG (reference sequence). This CDR3 region has 15 residues. The CDR3 nucleotides are TGTGCCTGGAGGGCACCGGGACAGGGCATCGAGACCCAGTACTTC. Protein sequence: CAWRAPGQGIETQYF. Complete variable domain (other parts from reference TRBV30 and TRBJ2-5): SQTIHQWPATLVQPVGSPLSLECTVEGTSNPNLYWYRQAAGRGLQLLFYSVGIGQISSEVPQNLSASRPQDRQFILSSKKLLLSDSGFYLCAWRAPGQGIETQYFGPGTRLLVL.

The chain combines TRBV12-3 or TRBV12-4 with TRBJ2-7, with 7 positions matching TRBD1. This CDR3 is 13 amino acids long. V dropped 6 bases and J dropped 2; count of bases not matched to a gene: 4. DNA of the CDR3: TGTGCCAGCAGAGCAACAGGGGCCTACGAGCAGTACTTC. It encodes CASRATGAYEQYF.

The table lists this clone with a few counts. This chain connects TRBV20-1 to TRBJ1-5; D call uncertain. The CDR3 has 10 residues. Germline V CDR1 and CDR2: DFQATT, SNEGSKA (reference sequence). The V end lost 5 bases, the J end lost 9 bases, and 8 bases lay between the germline ends. CDR3 sequence (DNA): TGCAGTGCTGGAGCCTGGCCCCAGCATTTT. Translation: CSAGAWPQHF.

This chain uses TRBV30 with TRBJ2-7; TRBD1 aligns across 9 bases. Germline CDR1 reads GTSNPN; CDR2 reads SVGIG (reference sequence). V shed 4 bases and J 1 base; nucleotides not matched to a gene: 2. This CDR3 spans 13 amino acids. The CDR3 spells CAWTGQGSYEQYF. The CDR3 DNA sequence: TGTGCCTGGACCGGACAGGGGTCCTACGAGCAGTACTTC.

The rearrangement uses TRBV20-1 and TRBJ1-1; D is possibly TRBD1 (5 bases). Trimming left V 3 bases short and J 2 bases short, with 13 bases between. Germline V gene sequence: CDR1 DFQATT, CDR2 SNEGSKA (reference sequence). The CDR3 is made up of 14 amino acids. The CDR3 DNA reads as TGCAGTGCTAGTGGTGGGTGGGGCAACACTGAAGCTTTCTTT. Translating it yields CSASGGWGNTEAFF.

For the CDR3, the DNA is TGCGCCAGCAGCCATGCAGGGGGTGACTATGGCTACACCTTC. It codes for CASSHAGGDYGYTF. The chain joins TRBV4-1 to TRBJ1-2; 7 bases are a match to TRBD1. This CDR3 spans 14 amino acids. The junction had 4 bases not matched to a gene; V was cut back by 3 bases and J by 3 bases. The V gene's germline CDR1 is MGHRA and CDR2 YSYEKL.

V gene TRBV19 combines with J gene TRBJ1-6; D is possibly TRBD1 (5 bases). The CDR3 loop spans 14 amino acids. Per the germline V gene, CDR1 is LNHDA and CDR2 is SQIVND (reference sequence). Trimming removed 5 bases at V and 6 bases at J, with 11 bases between. The CDR3 loop is CASSYRNPNSPLHF. DNA for the CDR3: TGTGCCAGTAGTTACAGGAATCCTAATTCACCCCTCCACTTT.

The chain has TRBV5-1 and TRBJ2-2, with 9 bases aligning to TRBD1. The germline V gene encodes CDR1 SGHRS and CDR2 YFSETQ. The V segment lost 7 bases and the J segment 5 bases; nucleotides outside the gene matches: 6. The CDR3 length is 14 residues. CDR3 DNA: TGCGCCAGCCTCCGGGACAGGGAAACCGGGGAGCTGTTTTTT. This encodes CASLRDRETGELFF.

The V call is TRBV6-1, the J call TRBJ1-2; D unclear. V lost 2 bases to trimming and J lost 3 bases, with 7 bases between them. Germline V gene sequence: CDR1 MNHNS, CDR2 SASEGT. CDR3 size: 13 residues. This chain's CDR3 is CASSELGDYGYTF. Written as DNA, the CDR3 is TGTGCCAGCAGTGAATTGGGAGACTATGGCTACACCTTC.

V usage is TRBV2 and J usage is TRBJ2-2; no firm D call. Germline lookup yields CDR1 SNHLY and CDR2 FYNNEI. The CDR3 contains 15 residues. The V gene lost 4 bases and the J gene lost 0 bases, with 9 bases spanning the gap. The CDR3 spells CASSAYPTNTGELFF. CDR3 sequence (DNA): TGTGCCAGCAGTGCGTACCCTACGAACACCGGGGAGCTGTTTTTT.

The gene calls are TRBV7-2 and TRBJ1-2; D is undetermined. CDR3 length: 13 amino acids. The V and J ends lost 2 bases and 3 bases respectively, with 7 bases between them. Germline V gene sequence: CDR1 SGHTA, CDR2 FQGNSA. The CDR3 here is CASSLRVDYGYTF. CDR3 DNA sequence: TGTGCCAGCAGCTTAAGAGTGGACTATGGCTACACCTTC.

The chain combines TRBV27 with TRBJ1-2, with TRBD1 as a possible D gene (6 bases). CDR1 is MNHEY and CDR2 is SMNVEV in the germline V gene (reference sequence). The CDR3 has 16 amino acids. Trimming took off 5 bases at V and 4 bases at J, with 20 bases between the two ends. CDR3 in amino acids: CASSAYRDGDTYGYTF. The CDR3 DNA is TGTGCCAGCAGTGCATACAGGGACGGGGATACCTATGGCTACACCTTC.

This sequence joins TRBV21-1 and TRBJ2-2; the table names TRBD2, a call not compared with the DNA. TRBV21-1 is a pseudogene locus. CDR3 length equals 18 residues. CDR3 sequence: CASSKTPGERGEGGELFF. The CDR3 DNA sequence: TGTGCCAGCAGCAAAACCCCAGGGGAGCGGGGGGAAGGCGGGGAGCTGTTTTTT.